A selection of T cell receptor beta chains follows, all from one sample in a study of blood T cell repertoires in COVID-19. Libraries were prepared by immunoSEQ multiplex PCR; TCRdb keeps only in-frame clonotypes and omits some of them. The table shows under 300,000 clones, with roughly 90% occurring only once. The sequenced sample consisted of peripheral blood. The receptors here all came from a woman aged 25 to 45 with active or convalescent COVID-19. Both conserved end residues are part of each CDR3. The D gene is left open where the match is weak. Not every row has a clone size; where given, it reads once, few, many or a size class.

j_call	clone_size	cdr3_length	d_call	v_call	cdr3_nt	cdr3_aa
TRBJ1-2	NA	16	NA	TRBV9	TGTGCCAGCAGCGTAGAACGAGATCTACCTAACTATGGCTACACCTTC	CASSVERDLPNYGYTF
TRBJ1-5	NA	15	NA	TRBV9	TGTGCCAGCAGCGCCAGCGGCGATCACAATCAGCCCCAGCATTTT	CASSASGDHNQPQHF
TRBJ1-1	NA	17	NA	TRBV3-1/TRBV3-2	TGTGCCAGCAGCCCTACGCTGTTTATGGGGGGTGGAACTGAAGCTTTCTTT	CASSPTLFMGGGTEAFF
TRBJ1-1	NA	15	NA	TRBV7-2	TGTGCCAGCAGCTTAGAACAGAGCATGAACACTGAAGCTTTCTTT	CASSLEQSMNTEAFF
TRBJ1-2	NA	15	NA	TRBV30	TGTGCCTGGATGGCAGGGGCTGGCCTCTACTATGGCTACACCTTC	CAWMAGAGLYYGYTF
TRBJ1-2	NA	13	NA	TRBV24-1	TGTGCCACCAGTGATTTTGAGCGCGGTGGCTACACCTTC	CATSDFERGGYTF
TRBJ1-1	NA	11	TRBD1	TRBV20-1	TGCAGTGCGGATTCCAGGGGGCAAGCTTTCTTT	CSADSRGQAFF
TRBJ2-7	NA	14	NA	TRBV6-1	TGTGCCAGCAGTGACCTGGACCGGGATAGCGAGCAGTACTTC	CASSDLDRDSEQYF
TRBJ1-2	NA	14	NA	TRBV28	TGTGCCAGCAGCCCTGTCCCGGACAGTAGGGGCTACACCTTC	CASSPVPDSRGYTF
TRBJ1-6	NA	15	NA	TRBV7-3	TGTGCCAGCAGCTTCCGAGGGGGCTATAATTCACCCCTCCACTTT	CASSFRGGYNSPLHF
TRBJ1-2	NA	14	NA	TRBV9	TGTGCCAGCAGCCCGAGCCAGGGGAACTATGGCTACACCTTC	CASSPSQGNYGYTF
TRBJ2-5	NA	13	NA	TRBV28	TGTGCCAGCACCCATGTGAGCCTGGAGACCCAGTACTTC	CASTHVSLETQYF
TRBJ1-5	NA	16	NA	TRBV4-3	TGCGCCAGCAGCCAGACACCTACCGGGGGCAATCAGCCCCAGCATTTT	CASSQTPTGGNQPQHF
TRBJ2-5	NA	17	TRBD2	TRBV5-8	TGTGCCAGCAGCTTGGGCAACGGACTAGCGGGGGAAGAGACCCAGTACTTC	CASSLGNGLAGEETQYF
TRBJ2-4	NA	17	TRBD2	TRBV3-1/TRBV3-2	TGTGCCAGCAGCCCTAACCGGGACTACTTAGCCAAAAACATTCAGTACTTC	CASSPNRDYLAKNIQYF
TRBJ1-2	NA	12	NA	TRBV28	TGTGCCAGCAGAATAACCGGTGTGGGCTACACCTTC	CASRITGVGYTF
TRBJ1-1	few	17	TRBD1	TRBV18	TGTGCCAGCTCACAACCGGGACAGGGGGCCATGAACACTGAAGCTTTCTTT	CASSQPGQGAMNTEAFF
TRBJ2-7	NA	12	NA	TRBV3-1/TRBV3-2	TGTGCCAGCAGCCATAGCTCCTACGAGCAGTACTTC	CASSHSSYEQYF
TRBJ1-2	NA	14	TRBD1	TRBV2	TGTGCCAGCAGTGACGAGGGGGCTGGCTATGGCTACACCTTC	CASSDEGAGYGYTF
TRBJ1-3	NA	15	NA	TRBV5-1	TGCGCCAGCAGCTTTGCTCCGGGCTCTGGAAACACCATATATTTT	CASSFAPGSGNTIYF
TRBJ1-1	NA	14	NA	TRBV2	TGTGCCAGCAGTGAGCAGGGGACGGACACTGAAGCTTTCTTT	CASSEQGTDTEAFF
TRBJ2-2	NA	16	TRBD2	TRBV6-6	TGTGCCAGCAGCCCCATTCTAGCGGGGGTGACCGGGGAGCTGTTTTTT	CASSPILAGVTGELFF
TRBJ2-7	NA	14	NA	TRBV19	TGTGCCAGTAGTATATCCCCGGACTACTACGAGCAGTACTTC	CASSISPDYYEQYF
TRBJ2-1	once	18	NA	TRBV10-1	TGCGCCAGCAGTGAGGAGCCAGTTGGGGCATTTTTTCACAATGAGCAGTTCTTC	CASSEEPVGAFFHNEQFF
TRBJ2-7	NA	16	NA	TRBV9	TGTGCCAGCAGCCGGAATCCGCGGGGGCGGACCTACGAGCAGTACTTC	CASSRNPRGRTYEQYF
TRBJ1-2	once	14	NA	TRBV3-1/TRBV3-2	TGTGCCAGCAGCCGCGGGACCGCAAACTATGGCTACACCTTC	CASSRGTANYGYTF
TRBJ1-6	NA	14	NA	TRBV7-9	TGTGCCAGCAGCTTAGAGGGGAAAGTGTCACCCCTCCACTTT	CASSLEGKVSPLHF
TRBJ1-1	NA	16	TRBD1	TRBV7-9	TGTGCCAGCAGCTCGTCCCACGGGACAGGGGTGACTGAAGCTTTCTTT	CASSSSHGTGVTEAFF
TRBJ2-2	NA	16	TRBD1	TRBV18	TGTGCCAGCTCACCACAAGGACAGGGGGCGACTGGGGAGCTGTTTTTT	CASSPQGQGATGELFF
TRBJ1-4	NA	14	NA	TRBV7-9	TGTGCCAGCAGTTTTTCGGGATTGAGGGAAAAACTGTTTTTT	CASSFSGLREKLFF
TRBJ2-3	NA	16	TRBD2	TRBV6-2/TRBV6-3	TGTGCCAGCAGTTACAGCGGGACTAGGCTTAGAAATACGCAGTATTTT	CASSYSGTRLRNTQYF
TRBJ2-7	NA	12	NA	TRBV15	TGTGCCACCAGCAGCGTCACTTCCGAGCAGTACTTC	CATSSVTSEQYF
TRBJ2-1	NA	15	NA	TRBV15	TGTGCCACCAGCAGTGGTCAGGGGTCAGGGAATGAGCAGTTCTTC	CATSSGQGSGNEQFF
TRBJ1-2	NA	18	NA	TRBV27	TGTGCCAGCACTAGGCGGTTCCAAAGGCTGGCAGTTACCGATGGCTACACCTTC	CASTRRFQRLAVTDGYTF
TRBJ2-2	NA	12	NA	TRBV18	TGTGCCAGCTCCCGTGCAGACGGGGAGCTGTTTTTT	CASSRADGELFF
TRBJ1-4	NA	13	NA	TRBV5-1	TGCGCCAGCAGCTTGTTACAGTCCGGAAAACTGTTTTTT	CASSLLQSGKLFF
TRBJ2-7	NA	13	TRBD1	TRBV11-3	TGTGCCAGCAGCTCCGGACAGGGTAACGAGCAGTACTTC	CASSSGQGNEQYF
TRBJ1-6	NA	16	NA	TRBV18	TGTGCCAGCTCATCCTCGACTGATCCATATAATTCACCCCTCCACTTT	CASSSSTDPYNSPLHF
TRBJ2-2	NA	13	NA	TRBV12-3/TRBV12-4	TGTGCCATCCGGGGGTCCAACACCGGGGAGCTGTTTTTT	CAIRGSNTGELFF
TRBJ1-6	NA	16	NA	TRBV5-1	TGCGCCAGCAGCTTGGTCCTGGGGCCGACTAATTCACCCCTCCACTTT	CASSLVLGPTNSPLHF
TRBJ2-7	NA	16	NA	TRBV3-1/TRBV3-2	TGTGCCAGCAGCCATCGAGACAGTCCGCACTCGTTAACGCAGTACTTC	CASSHRDSPHSLTQYF
TRBJ2-5	NA	14	NA	TRBV9	TGTGCCAGCAGCGTAAGACTGCTCCAAGAGACCCAGTACTTC	CASSVRLLQETQYF
TRBJ2-2	few	13	TRBD1	TRBV10-3	TGTGCCATCAGTCGGACAGGGGACGGGGAGCTGTTTTTT	CAISRTGDGELFF
TRBJ2-5	NA	15	TRBD1	TRBV30	TGTGCCTGGATTCCTCTAGACAGGGGAGGAGAGACCCAGTACTTC	CAWIPLDRGGETQYF
TRBJ1-1	NA	15	NA	TRBV6-5	TGTGCCAGCAGTTACCAACCCCGCGGGTACACTGAAGCTTTCTTT	CASSYQPRGYTEAFF
TRBJ2-6	once	18	TRBD1	TRBV3-1/TRBV3-2	TGTGCCAGCAGCCAAGTCGGGGACAGGGGATCTGGGGCCAACGTCCTGACTTTC	CASSQVGDRGSGANVLTF
TRBJ1-6	NA	15	TRBD1	TRBV4-3	TGCGCCAGCAGCCTAACCGGGACAGTTGATTCACCCCTCCACTTT	CASSLTGTVDSPLHF
TRBJ2-5	once	16	TRBD2	TRBV5-4	TGTGCCAGCAGCTTAGTACTAGCGGGGGGTAGAGAGACCCAGTACTTC	CASSLVLAGGRETQYF
TRBJ2-1	NA	16	NA	TRBV6-1	TGTGCCAGCAGTGACGCCTGGGGCGGGGCCTACAATGAGCAGTTCTTC	CASSDAWGGAYNEQFF